This entry lists 5 T cell receptor beta chains sequenced from one sample in a study of tumor-infiltrating lymphocytes in primary liver carcinoma. Taking about 18-31 mg of unsorted bulk tissue, the authors co-extracted RNA and DNA. The input was approximately 0.45 ug total RNA; TCR beta cDNA was made from it with a constant-region primer. Three nested multiplex PCR rounds, a slightly modified ARM-PCR, produced the libraries for TCR beta. TRBV1-TRBV30 forward primers paired with a C-beta reverse primer drove the first two PCR rounds, 10 cycles each. MiXCR, run by TCRdb on the multiplex PCR reads, gives a single entry per CDR3 protein. The top ten clones hold about 8% of a sample with about 120,000 distinct CDR3 sequences, around 65% of them seen once. Sequenced material: tumor-adjacent normal liver tissue. Receptors originate from a woman aged 55-69 years with primary liver carcinoma and hepatitis B virus infection.

The rearrangement uses TRBV11-2 and TRBJ2-1; 7 nucleotides match TRBD1. Unmatched junction bases numbered 9, after V lost 8 bases and J lost 11 bases. The germline V gene encodes CDR1 SGHAT and CDR2 FQNNGV. This CDR3 contains 12 residues. CDR3 nucleotide sequence: TGTGCCAGCGTCTCAGCGGACAGGAAGCAGTTCTTC. This gives the protein CASVSADRKQFF.

About this clonotype: One end of the junction fails to match germline, which may point to a read error. V usage is TRBV6-2 or TRBV6-3 and J usage is TRBJ2-3; 7 positions match TRBD2. Germline values: CDR1 MNHEY, CDR2 SVGEGT. This CDR3 contains 14 residues. In nucleotides, the CDR3 is TGTACCAGCAGGAGCGGGAAGGGCACAGATACACAGTATTTT. Translation: CTSRSGKGTDTQYF.

V gene TRBV5-1 combines with J gene TRBJ2-1; D is possibly TRBD2 (6 bases). V was trimmed by 1 base and J by 5 bases, leaving 13 bases between them. The CDR3 length is 15 residues. The germline gives CDR1 SGHRS, CDR2 YFSETQ. CDR3 sequence (DNA): TGCGCCAGCAGCTTGTGGGGGGAACGGGACAATGAGCAGTTCTTC. Translated: CASSLWGERDNEQFF.

Remarks on this clonotype: A single base separates this from a much larger clone, so it may be a read error. The V call is TRBV5-1, the J call TRBJ1-1; no reliable D call. This CDR3 spans 13 amino acids. Germline V gives CDR1 SGHRS, CDR2 YFSETQ. CDR3 coding DNA: TGCGCCAGCGGCTTGGTTGGTAACACTGAAGCTTTCTTT. This sequence encodes CASGLVGNTEAFF.

Remarks on this clonotype: The junction and the germline gene differ at one end; a read error may be behind it. The chain carries TRBV10-3 and TRBJ1-6; a weak D match, TRBD1 (6 bases). This CDR3 contains 16 residues. Germline V gene data show CDR1 as ENHRY and CDR2 as SYGVKD. The CDR3 is CAFSESNTGSGSPLHF. For the CDR3, the DNA is TGTGCCTTCAGTGAGTCCAACACAGGGTCTGGCTCACCCCTCCACTTT.